Listed below are T cell receptor beta chains from one sample, sequenced in a study of CD8 T cells in ankylosing spondylitis. TCRdb called the 5' RACE reads again in MiXCR, with one record for every CDR3 protein. The sample lists 200,000 to 250,000 distinct CDR3 sequences; around 10% were seen once. Material: blood, either unsorted or a sorted T cell fraction (not recorded which). These receptors originate from a male donor with ankylosing spondylitis or in good health (not recorded which). CDR3s include the opening cysteine and the closing phenylalanine or tryptophan. D genes are given only for firm matches. Clone size appears in some rows only: once, few, many, or a class for an expanded clone.

abundance	d_gene	v_gene	j_gene	CDR3nt	CDR3aa
.	TRBD1	TRBV10-1	TRBJ1-1	TGCGCCAGCAGGAGGGGGCGGGACACTGAAGCTTTCTTT	CASRRGRDTEAFF
few	.	TRBV2	TRBJ2-3	TGTGCCAGCAGTGAACAGGGGCGTGGGACAGATACGCAGTATTTT	CASSEQGRGTDTQYF
many	.	TRBV20-1	TRBJ2-7	TGCAGTGCTAGAGATACACTAAGCTCCTACGAGCAGTACTTC	CSARDTLSSYEQYF
.	TRBD1	TRBV6-5	TRBJ1-6	TGTGCCAGCAGTTCAGACAGGGGGAGTTCACCCCTCCACTTT	CASSSDRGSSPLHF
many	TRBD1	TRBV9	TRBJ2-7	TGTGCCAGCAGCGTAGGGGACAGGACATACGAGCAGTACTTC	CASSVGDRTYEQYF
.	.	TRBV18	TRBJ2-7	TGTGCCAGCTCACCATTTGGTCGCGAGCAGTACTTC	CASSPFGREQYF
many	.	TRBV6-1	TRBJ1-6	TGTGCCAGCAGCCCCGGGACCAAGCGTAGCTCCTATAATTCACCCCTCCACTTT	CASSPGTKRSSYNSPLHF
many	TRBD2	TRBV27	TRBJ2-3	TGTGCCAGCACCCGCTGGACTAGCGGGCGAGATACGCAGTATTTT	CASTRWTSGRDTQYF
.	.	TRBV7-8	TRBJ2-3	TGTGCCAGCAGCCAGATGACAGGAATTAGCACAGATACGCAGTATTTT	CASSQMTGISTDTQYF
many	TRBD1	TRBV7-8	TRBJ1-4	TGTGCCAGCAGCTTAGAAGCGAGGGGGCAGGGGGAAAAACTGTTTTTT	CASSLEARGQGEKLFF
many	TRBD1	TRBV12-3/TRBV12-4	TRBJ2-2	TGTGCCAGCAGTTTAACAGGGGGCACCGGGGAGCTGTTTTTT	CASSLTGGTGELFF
.	.	TRBV2	TRBJ1-4	TGTGCCAGCAGTGAGAAGAAAACTAATGAAAAACTGTTTTTT	CASSEKKTNEKLFF
.	TRBD1	TRBV7-6	TRBJ1-1	TGTGCCAGCAGCCCCCAGTTAGGGCAGGGGGGCACTGAAGCTTTCTTT	CASSPQLGQGGTEAFF
.	TRBD1	TRBV27	TRBJ2-1	TGTGCCAGCAGTTCTCCCGGGGACAGGGGCTACAATGAGCAGTTCTTC	CASSSPGDRGYNEQFF
few	.	TRBV20-1	TRBJ1-4	TGCAGTGCTAGAGACGGGCGGGATGAAAAACTGTTTTTT	CSARDGRDEKLFF
many	.	TRBV5-4	TRBJ2-5	TGTGCCAGCAGCACCGACCCACCCGAAGAGACCCAGTACTTC	CASSTDPPEETQYF
many	TRBD1	TRBV12-3/TRBV12-4	TRBJ1-1	TGTGCCAGCAGTTTAGCGGGACAGGTCCCTGAAGCTTTCTTT	CASSLAGQVPEAFF
few	TRBD1	TRBV5-1	TRBJ1-4	TGCGCCAGCAGCTTGGACGGACAGGGGGCGCAGGAAAAACTGTTTTTT	CASSLDGQGAQEKLFF
.	TRBD2	TRBV27	TRBJ2-2	TGTGCCAGCAGTTTAACCGGGACTATCACCGGGGAGCTGTTTTTT	CASSLTGTITGELFF
.	.	TRBV4-2	TRBJ2-7	TGTGCCAGCAGCCAAGCTAGATTCTCCGAGCAGTACTTC	CASSQARFSEQYF
.	.	TRBV5-1	TRBJ2-3	TGCGCCAGCAGCTTGGGGGGACGGTACACAGATACGCAGTATTTT	CASSLGGRYTDTQYF
many	TRBD1	TRBV11-2	TRBJ1-1	TGTGCCAGCAGCTTAGTACAGGGGAGGACTGAAGCTTTCTTT	CASSLVQGRTEAFF
many	.	TRBV29-1	TRBJ2-2	TGCAGCGTTGAAGCCCGGAGCACCGGGGAGCTGTTTTTT	CSVEARSTGELFF
.	.	TRBV5-1	TRBJ1-1	TGCGCCAGCAGCCCGAGGGGGTCGGAGAACACTGAAGCTTTCTTT	CASSPRGSENTEAFF
many	TRBD2	TRBV4-2	TRBJ2-3	TGTGCCAGCAGCCAGGGGACTAGCGGGATGGAGGATACGCAGTATTTT	CASSQGTSGMEDTQYF
many	TRBD1	TRBV20-1	TRBJ1-1	TGCAGTGCCCCTCTCCACCAGGGACAGGGAAACACTGAAGCTTTCTTT	CSAPLHQGQGNTEAFF
many	TRBD1	TRBV3-1	TRBJ2-1	TGTGCCAGCAGCCAAGGGATCAGGGACAGTTACAATGAGCAGTTCTTC	CASSQGIRDSYNEQFF
many	TRBD1	TRBV29-1	TRBJ1-1	TGCAGCGTTGGATCGGACAGGGCTCGAGCTTTCTTT	CSVGSDRARAFF
many	.	TRBV5-1	TRBJ2-1	TGCGCCAGCAGCTTGGATGAGTATGAGCAGTTCTTC	CASSLDEYEQFF
many	TRBD1	TRBV10-3	TRBJ2-6	TGTGCCATCAGTTATCCGGGACAGATCTCTGGGGCCAACGTCCTGACTTTC	CAISYPGQISGANVLTF
few	TRBD2	TRBV25-1	TRBJ2-7	TGTGCCAGCAGTGAGACCGGGACTAACCTCTACGAGCAGTACTTC	CASSETGTNLYEQYF
many	.	TRBV20-1	TRBJ1-2	TGCAGTGCTAGGACAGACCCAAACTATGGCTACACCTTC	CSARTDPNYGYTF
many	.	TRBV12-3/TRBV12-4	TRBJ2-2	TGTGCCAGCAGTTACGGTGGCGGGGAGCTGTTTTTT	CASSYGGGELFF